This is a list of T cell receptor beta chains from one sample in a study of T-cell reconstitution after alpha-beta-depleted transplantation in children. TCRdb reprocessed the PCR reads with MiXCR, giving one entry per CDR3 protein. The sample carries some 460,000 distinct CDR3 sequences, around 16% recorded once. The sequenced sample was PBMCs, mostly from graft donor cells, obtained 360 days after TCRalphabeta/CD19-depleted stem cell transplant. The source of these receptors is a boy under two years old who had a stem cell transplant for Wiskott-Aldrich syndrome, so the T cells may come from the graft donor. CDR3s include the opening cysteine and the closing phenylalanine or tryptophan. D genes are given only for firm matches. Clone size is stated in some rows and not others, as once, few, many or a class when expanded.

J	V	D	size	CDR3	DNA
TRBJ2-7	TRBV7-2	TRBD2	NA	CASSYSSGRVLAEQYF	TGTGCCAGCAGCTACTCTAGCGGGAGGGTGCTGGCCGAGCAGTACTTC
TRBJ2-5	TRBV6-1	TRBD2	NA	CASSLAGTQETQYF	TGTGCCAGCAGTCTAGCGGGGACACAAGAGACCCAGTACTTC
TRBJ2-2	TRBV4-3	NA	few	CASSQHLNPGELFF	TGCGCCAGCAGCCAGCATTTGAACCCCGGGGAGCTGTTTTTT
TRBJ2-2	TRBV12-3/TRBV12-4	NA	few	CASSLGRGPGELFF	TGTGCCAGCAGTTTAGGGCGGGGTCCCGGGGAGCTGTTTTTT
TRBJ2-1	TRBV18	NA	NA	CASSPPGPTDEQFF	TGTGCCAGCTCACCACCGGGCCCGACAGATGAGCAGTTCTTC
TRBJ1-5	TRBV18	TRBD1	many	CASSPGGGNQPQHF	TGTGCCAGCAGCCCAGGGGGCGGCAATCAGCCCCAGCATTTT
TRBJ2-7	TRBV27	TRBD1	few	CASSLSQGALSYEQYF	TGTGCCAGCAGTTTATCACAGGGGGCGCTTTCCTACGAGCAGTACTTC
TRBJ2-1	TRBV28	NA	NA	CASTTSYNEQFF	TGTGCCAGCACCACCTCCTACAATGAGCAGTTCTTC
TRBJ2-2	TRBV28	NA	few	CASSLFVTGELFF	TGTGCCAGCAGTTTATTTGTCACCGGGGAGCTGTTTTTT
TRBJ2-1	TRBV6-2/TRBV6-3	TRBD2	NA	CASRGLAGGPSYNEQFF	TGTGCCAGCAGGGGACTAGCGGGAGGCCCGTCCTACAATGAGCAGTTCTTC
TRBJ2-1	TRBV7-9	TRBD2	NA	CACSFTSGGSYNEQFF	TGTGCCTGCAGCTTTACGTCGGGCGGGAGCTACAATGAGCAGTTCTTC
TRBJ2-5	TRBV7-9	NA	NA	CASSPDGRRETQYF	TGTGCCAGCAGCCCTGATGGGAGACGGGAGACCCAGTACTTC
TRBJ1-4	TRBV29-1	NA	NA	CSVEDTGLGEKLFF	TGCAGCGTTGAAGATACCGGTCTGGGGGAAAAACTGTTTTTT
TRBJ2-3	TRBV28	NA	NA	CASSTAETRSSTDTQYF	TGTGCCAGCAGCACAGCAGAAACTAGGTCAAGCACAGATACGCAGTATTTT
TRBJ2-7	TRBV11-2	NA	once	CASSLVGGHPGKYF	TGTGCCAGCAGCTTAGTAGGGGGACACCCGGGAAAGTACTTC
TRBJ2-3	TRBV4-3	TRBD2	NA	CASSPSTSSVTRDTQYF	TGCGCCAGCAGCCCATCGACTAGCAGTGTCACACGAGATACGCAGTATTTT
TRBJ2-1	TRBV5-1	TRBD1	NA	CASSPQGAPVYNEQFF	TGCGCCAGCAGCCCACAGGGGGCCCCCGTCTACAATGAGCAGTTCTTC
TRBJ2-2	TRBV4-1	TRBD1	NA	CASSQLTGATGELFF	TGCGCCAGCAGCCAATTGACAGGGGCCACCGGGGAGCTGTTTTTT
TRBJ2-1	TRBV5-1	TRBD2	NA	CASSLRLAGEPPYNEQFF	TGCGCCAGCAGCTTGCGACTAGCGGGAGAACCGCCCTACAATGAGCAGTTCTTC
TRBJ2-1	TRBV9	NA	few	CASSVGGTLNEQFF	TGTGCCAGCAGCGTAGGTGGGACTCTCAATGAGCAGTTCTTC
TRBJ2-7	TRBV27	TRBD2	few	CASSLLGRAGDYEQYF	TGTGCCAGCAGTTTATTAGGCCGGGCGGGGGACTACGAGCAGTACTTC
TRBJ2-1	TRBV3-1	TRBD2	few	CASSQVEISVAGVKEQFF	TGTGCCAGCAGCCAAGTAGAGATCTCTGTGGCGGGAGTAAAGGAGCAGTTCTTC
TRBJ2-1	TRBV27	NA	few	CASSLGSIRGWSYNEQFF	TGTGCCAGCAGTTTAGGGTCCATCAGGGGATGGTCCTACAATGAGCAGTTCTTC
TRBJ2-3	TRBV28	NA	NA	CASSLYGVGSTDTQYF	TGTGCCAGCAGTTTATATGGGGTTGGGAGCACAGATACGCAGTATTTT
TRBJ1-1	TRBV25-1	NA	NA	CASSDLGLGEAFF	TGTGCCAGCAGTGATCTGGGGTTGGGGGAAGCTTTCTTT
TRBJ1-3	TRBV4-1	NA	few	CASSPTGSRDPLSGNTIYF	TGCGCCAGCAGCCCAACAGGTTCCAGGGACCCGCTGTCTGGAAACACCATATATTTT
TRBJ2-4	TRBV27	TRBD1	many	CASSLLLDRPQYF	TGTGCCAGCAGTCTACTGTTGGACAGGCCGCAGTACTTC
TRBJ2-1	TRBV10-3	NA	few	CAISERIRGNEQFF	TGTGCCATCAGTGAGCGGATCCGAGGAAATGAGCAGTTCTTC
TRBJ2-7	TRBV6-1	TRBD2	NA	CASGASGGPYEQYF	TGTGCCTCCGGGGCTAGCGGGGGTCCCTACGAGCAGTACTTC
TRBJ2-2	TRBV24-1	NA	NA	CATGRTPPDTGELFF	TGTGCCACCGGGCGGACCCCGCCTGACACCGGGGAGCTGTTTTTT
TRBJ2-5	TRBV29-1	NA	NA	CSVGQKETQYF	TGCAGCGTTGGGCAGAAAGAGACCCAGTACTTC
TRBJ2-1	TRBV2	TRBD2	few	CASSAGAGFGNEQFF	TGTGCCAGCAGTGCGGGAGCGGGGTTTGGCAATGAGCAGTTCTTC
TRBJ2-1	TRBV6-1	TRBD2	few	CASSPLEREFPYNEQFF	TGTGCCAGCAGTCCCCTCGAGCGGGAGTTCCCCTACAATGAGCAGTTCTTC
TRBJ1-1	TRBV5-1	NA	NA	CASSFGQGMGAFF	TGCGCCAGCAGCTTTGGGCAGGGCATGGGGGCTTTCTTT
TRBJ2-2	TRBV29-1	TRBD2	NA	CSVVGGSNTGELFF	TGCAGCGTTGTGGGAGGGTCGAACACCGGGGAGCTGTTTTTT
TRBJ2-3	TRBV2	NA	many	CASSEGGTQYF	TGTGCCAGCAGTGAAGGTGGGACGCAGTATTTT
TRBJ2-1	TRBV15	NA	many	CATSRDLPGRGEQFF	TGTGCCACCAGCAGAGATCTTCCAGGCAGAGGGGAGCAGTTCTTC
TRBJ2-2	TRBV28	TRBD1	NA	CASSFLGYRGEEGELFF	TGTGCCAGCAGCTTCCTCGGTTACAGGGGGGAAGAGGGGGAGCTGTTTTTT
TRBJ2-3	TRBV7-8	NA	few	CASSLGSTDPTDTQYF	TGTGCCAGCAGCTTAGGTTCAACGGATCCTACAGATACGCAGTATTTT
TRBJ2-3	TRBV4-3	NA	few	CASSQDYTGLADTQYF	TGCGCCAGCAGCCAGGATTATACTGGACTTGCAGATACGCAGTATTTT
TRBJ2-1	TRBV9	NA	many	CASSPFDRYNEQFF	TGTGCCAGCAGCCCGTTTGACAGGTACAATGAGCAGTTCTTC
TRBJ2-7	TRBV20-1	NA	few	CSARGGSPYEQYF	TGCAGTGCTAGAGGGGGGTCCCCCTACGAGCAGTACTTC
TRBJ2-1	TRBV2	NA	few	CASRPIFGEQFF	TGTGCCAGCAGACCTATCTTCGGTGAGCAGTTCTTC
TRBJ2-2	TRBV29-1	NA	few	CSAGGVRTGELFF	TGCAGCGCTGGTGGGGTTCGGACCGGGGAGCTGTTTTTT
TRBJ2-5	TRBV5-5	NA	NA	CASSKPDGKETQYF	TGTGCCAGCAGCAAACCGGACGGGAAAGAGACCCAGTACTTC
TRBJ2-7	TRBV7-8	NA	NA	CASSSPGPWRESSYEQYF	TGTGCCAGCAGCTCCCCGGGCCCATGGCGGGAATCCTCCTACGAGCAGTACTTC
TRBJ2-7	TRBV5-1	TRBD2	NA	CASSPLAGGRSYEQYF	TGCGCCAGCAGCCCACTAGCGGGGGGACGCTCCTACGAGCAGTACTTC